This record looks at one TCR beta chain sequence and its context. The antigen is unknown. The junction had 8 bases not matched to a gene; V was cut back by 0 bases and J by 7 bases. The germline CDR1 and CDR2 sequences are SGDLS and YYNGEE. The CDR3 has 16 residues. The sample originates from a study of STAT5B mutations in CD4+ large granular lymphocyte leukemia. The survey-level immunoSEQ assay was used. How the authors handled the data: The detection floor for productive clonotype frequency was 2.59 x 10-5. Data came from immunoSEQ multiplex PCR; TCRdb stores just in-frame clones and leaves some out. V and J calls and clone size are copied from that table; D and trimming were computed from the DNA. This sample carries tens of thousands of clones, roughly 84% of them seen once, and the ten largest clones take less than 0.4%. Overall study findings and caveats: Approximately 25% of private leukemic clonotypes occurred rarely in other patients' non-leukemic repertoires.

The rearrangement joins TRBV9 to TRBJ1-3; TRBD1 agrees at 9 bases. The specimen sequenced was CD4+ T cells from blood buffy coats. This TCR was sampled from a human donor in good health. This chain's CDR3 is CASSVGFRDRANTIYF. CDR3 coding DNA: TGTGCCAGCAGCGTAGGCTTTAGGGACAGGGCCAACACCATATATTTT.